This TCR beta chain was sequenced during a study of blood T cell repertoires in COVID-19. Turning to the study itself: COVID-19 samples from acute and convalescent phases originated in the United States, Italy and Spain.

Assay used: immunoSEQ multiplex PCR; TCRdb lists only in-frame clones, some missing. The data contain some 320,000 clones, roughly 90% of them seen just once; the ten biggest clones take up roughly 5%. The germline V gene encodes CDR1 SGHTA and CDR2 FQGNSA. The length of the CDR3 is 14 residues. Germline trimming cut 7 bases from V and 3 bases from J; bases unmatched to any gene: 5. For recovered donors of Cohort 3, there were two negative PCRs, clearance, or symptom resolution. The TCR originated in a man in his sixties who had recovered from COVID-19. The chain couples TRBV7-2 to TRBJ2-1; TRBD1 matches at 8 bases. The sample taken for sequencing was PBMCs or T cells enriched from blood (not recorded which). The CDR3 coding sequence is TGTGCCAGCACGCCGGGGACAGGCTACAATGAGCAGTTCTTC. Translation: CASTPGTGYNEQFF.